This T cell receptor beta chain was sequenced for a study of OX40 agonist ivuxolimab in advanced cancers. Study-level information: Participants averaged about 60 years of age (range about 23 to 90) and were around 80% male.

As concerns this clone: As yet, its antigen is unknown.

Repertoires were generated with immunoSEQ multiplex PCR, while TCRdb's copy carries only in-frame clones and drops some. The data show about 79,000 clones, with around 90% seen just once and about 4% held by the top ten. Study-level findings and limits: Among some nonresponders, normalized T-cell clonal expansion was also low.

The sequencing here drew on CD4+ or CD8+ T cells sorted from blood, taken in a trial of the OX40 agonist ivuxolimab. The TCR comes from an adult with an advanced solid tumor such as melanoma, head and neck, liver or kidney cancer.

Written as DNA, the CDR3 is TGTGCCAGCAGTAGGAAGGATCGGACAGACTATGGCTACACCTTC. Its protein is CASSRKDRTDYGYTF. The chain links TRBV5-4 to TRBJ1-2; TRBD1 is a possible D gene (6 bases). Germline V gives CDR1 SGHNT, CDR2 YYREEE (reference sequence). Trimming took off 5 bases at V and 3 bases at J, with 17 bases between the two ends. The CDR3 spans 15 residues.